The entry below gives a single TCR beta chain sequence along with its context. Its antigen is unidentified. TCRdb re-derived calls from the reads in MiXCR, one entry per CDR3 protein. The sample shows around 300,000 distinct CDR3 sequences, 22% of them seen only once. This entry is derived from a study of T cell repertoires in cytomegalovirus infection. Study-level information: Public signatures in TCR beta pointed to CMV infection and matching HLA type. Study-wide results and caveats: Summed frequency of public TCR beta families distinguished CMV carriers with the relevant HLA. Predominance within the ex vivo response was attributable to HLA-C-restricted CMV-specific TCR beta clonotypes.

The source was cultured PBMCs, collected from culture after CMV antigen stimulation. This receptor was taken from a human donor in good health (CMV status not recorded). Some clones in this sample may be carry-over from other donors' samples.

CDR3 region: CASSEDYPSTDTQYF. CDR3 nucleotides: TGTGCCAGCAGTGAAGACTATCCGAGCACAGATACGCAGTATTTT. The chain uses TRBV2 and TRBJ2-3; no clear D. From germline, CDR1 is SNHLY and CDR2 FYNNEI. Trimming cost V 1 base and J 0 bases, with 8 bases left between them. The CDR3 sequence is 15 residues long.